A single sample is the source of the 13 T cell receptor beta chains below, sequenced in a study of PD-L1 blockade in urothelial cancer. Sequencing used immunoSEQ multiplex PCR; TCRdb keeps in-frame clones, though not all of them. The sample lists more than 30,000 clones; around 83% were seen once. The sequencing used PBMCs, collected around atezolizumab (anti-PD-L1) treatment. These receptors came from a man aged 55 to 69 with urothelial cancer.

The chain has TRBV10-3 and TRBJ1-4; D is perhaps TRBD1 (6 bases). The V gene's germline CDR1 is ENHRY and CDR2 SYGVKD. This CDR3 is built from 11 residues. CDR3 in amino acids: CATGTNEKLFF. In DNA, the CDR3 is TGTGCGACAGGAACTAATGAAAAACTGTTTTTT.

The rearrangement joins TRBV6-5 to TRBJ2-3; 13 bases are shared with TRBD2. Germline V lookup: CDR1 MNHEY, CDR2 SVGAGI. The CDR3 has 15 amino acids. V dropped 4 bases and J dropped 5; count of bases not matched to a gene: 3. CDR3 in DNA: TGTGCCAGCAGTTTCCGGACTAGCGGGAGAGATACGCAGTATTTT. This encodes CASSFRTSGRDTQYF.

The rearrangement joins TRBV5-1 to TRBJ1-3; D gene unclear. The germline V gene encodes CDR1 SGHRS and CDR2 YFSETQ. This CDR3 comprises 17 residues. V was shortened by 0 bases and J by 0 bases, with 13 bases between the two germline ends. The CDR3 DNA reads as TGCGCCAGCAGCTTGGATGGGCTCCCTATCTCTGGAAACACCATATATTTT. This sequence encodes CASSLDGLPISGNTIYF.

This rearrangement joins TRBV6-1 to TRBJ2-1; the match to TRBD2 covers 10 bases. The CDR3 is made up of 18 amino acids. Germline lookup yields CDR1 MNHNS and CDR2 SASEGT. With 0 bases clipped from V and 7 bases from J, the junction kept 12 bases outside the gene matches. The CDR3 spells CASSEALRASGRGNEQFF. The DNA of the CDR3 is TGTGCCAGCAGTGAAGCGCTGAGGGCTAGCGGGAGAGGAAATGAGCAGTTCTTC.

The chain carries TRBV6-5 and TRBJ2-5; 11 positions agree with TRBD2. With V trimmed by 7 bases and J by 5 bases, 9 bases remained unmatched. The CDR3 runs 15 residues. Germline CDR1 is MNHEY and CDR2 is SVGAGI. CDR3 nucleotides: TGTGCCAGCAACGGGCTAGCGGGGGGCGAGGAGACCCAGTACTTC. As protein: CASNGLAGGEETQYF.

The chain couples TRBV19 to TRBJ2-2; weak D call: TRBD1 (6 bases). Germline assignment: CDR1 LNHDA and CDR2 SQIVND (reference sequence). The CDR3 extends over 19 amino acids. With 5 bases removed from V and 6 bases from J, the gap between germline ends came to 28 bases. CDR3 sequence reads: CASSVTLTFWGLSPGELFF. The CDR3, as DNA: TGTGCCAGTAGTGTGACTCTAACCTTTTGGGGGCTCTCCCCCGGGGAGCTGTTTTTT.

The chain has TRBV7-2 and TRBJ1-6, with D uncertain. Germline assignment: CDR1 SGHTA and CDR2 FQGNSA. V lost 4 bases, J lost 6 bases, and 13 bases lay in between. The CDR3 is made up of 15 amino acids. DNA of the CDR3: TGTGCCAGCAGCTCCCGTCGATCCGGTAATTCACCCCTCCACTTT. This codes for CASSSRRSGNSPLHF.

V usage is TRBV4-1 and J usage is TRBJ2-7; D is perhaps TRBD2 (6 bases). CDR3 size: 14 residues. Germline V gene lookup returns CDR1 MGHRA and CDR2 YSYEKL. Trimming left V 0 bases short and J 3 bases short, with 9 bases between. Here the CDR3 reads CASSQEEGHYEQYF. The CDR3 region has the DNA TGCGCCAGCAGCCAAGAGGAGGGGCACTACGAGCAGTACTTC.

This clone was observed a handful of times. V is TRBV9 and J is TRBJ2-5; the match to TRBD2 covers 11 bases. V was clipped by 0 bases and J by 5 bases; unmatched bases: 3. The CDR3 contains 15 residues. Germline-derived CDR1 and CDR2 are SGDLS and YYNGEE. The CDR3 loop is CASSVVASGGETQYF. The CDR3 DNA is TGTGCCAGCAGCGTAGTAGCTAGCGGGGGGGAGACCCAGTACTTC.

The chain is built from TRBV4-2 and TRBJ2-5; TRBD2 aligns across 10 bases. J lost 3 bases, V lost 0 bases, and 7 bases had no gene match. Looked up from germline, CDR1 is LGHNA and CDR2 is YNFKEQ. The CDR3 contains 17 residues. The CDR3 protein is CASSQDSPAGGKETQYF. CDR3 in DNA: TGTGCCAGCAGCCAAGATTCGCCAGCGGGAGGGAAAGAGACCCAGTACTTC.

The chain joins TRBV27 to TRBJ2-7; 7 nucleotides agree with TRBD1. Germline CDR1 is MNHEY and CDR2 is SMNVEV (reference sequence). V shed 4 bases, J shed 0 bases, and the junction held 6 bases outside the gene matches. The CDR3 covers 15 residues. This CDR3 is CASSSPGTASYEQYF. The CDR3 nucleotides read TGTGCCAGCAGTTCGCCCGGGACAGCCTCCTACGAGCAGTACTTC.

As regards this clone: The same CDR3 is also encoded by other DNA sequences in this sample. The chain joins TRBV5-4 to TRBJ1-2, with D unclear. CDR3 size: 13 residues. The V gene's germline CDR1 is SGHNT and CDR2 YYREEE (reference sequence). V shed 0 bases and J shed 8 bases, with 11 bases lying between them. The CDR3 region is CASSLGAGLGYTF. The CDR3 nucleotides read TGTGCCAGCAGCTTGGGGGCAGGTCTGGGCTACACCTTC.

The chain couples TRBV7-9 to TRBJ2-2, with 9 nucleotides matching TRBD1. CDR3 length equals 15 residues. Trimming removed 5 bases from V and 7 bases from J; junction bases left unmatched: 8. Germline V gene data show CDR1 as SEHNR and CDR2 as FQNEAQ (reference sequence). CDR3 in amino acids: CASSTRTGAIGELFF. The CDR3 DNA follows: TGTGCCAGCAGCACCCGGACAGGGGCGATCGGGGAGCTGTTTTTT.